This T cell receptor (beta chain) originates from a study of blood T cells in healthy people across ages. Primed by a sample-barcoded 5' primer and a J-beta primer mix, a second PCR proceeded for 7 to 11 cycles. TCRdb reanalysed the 5' RACE reads using MiXCR and keeps one entry per CDR3 protein. The table includes 700,000 or so distinct CDR3 sequences, approximately 22% detected once. The study drew donors from healthy Caucasian individuals in Russia aged roughly 6 to 90. Samples had at least 6 million PBMCs isolated from them. On this clonotype: The antigen remains unidentified.

The study, taken as a whole, reports: Because sorting was not performed, PBMCs prevented conclusive naive versus antigen-experienced comparison. Older age coincided with a roughly linear decline in TCR beta diversity per million T cells.

CDR3 length: 13 amino acids. V shed 6 bases, J shed 10 bases, and the junction held 6 bases outside the gene matches. CDR1 and CDR2 (germline): ENHRY, SYGVKD. The sequence was collected from a man aged 70 or older in good health. The sample was blood. The rearrangement joins TRBV10-3 to TRBJ1-6, with 7 bases matching TRBD1. The CDR3 DNA sequence: TGTGCCATCAGCGACAGGGATGGCTCACCCCTCCACTTT. The encoded protein is CAISDRDGSPLHF.